Described below is a single T cell receptor beta chain sequence and its context. Sample treatment: approximately 18 received Ad26.COV2.S at low or high dose, single or two shots; about 5 received placebo; per-sample allocation not given. Sampling was done on day 63 after the first vaccine or placebo injection. The germline CDR1 and CDR2 sequences are SGHDT and YYEEEE. There are 15 residues in the CDR3. Trimming removed 4 bases from V and 1 base from J, with 14 bases in between. These data are taken from a study of Ad26.COV2.S vaccination and SARS-CoV-2 variants. Study information: Donor was in the COV1001 Ad26.COV2.S trial arm. In the study, Ad26.COV2.S was injected intramuscularly once, or twice 56 days apart.

Profiled with immunoSEQ multiplex PCR; TCRdb holds only in-frame clones, not every one. This table has 350,000 to 450,000 clones, 92% appearing once. The V and J genes are TRBV5-6 and TRBJ1-1; TRBD1 might be the D (6 bases). The sample consisted of peripheral blood, taken in a trial of Ad26.COV2.S vaccine versus placebo. The TCR originated in a person between 18 and 65 years old who received the Ad26.COV2.S COVID-19 vaccine or a placebo. Here the CDR3 DNA reads TGTGCCAGCAGCGTGTGGGGGGGCAGGAACACTGAAGCTTTCTTT. Its translation is CASSVWGGRNTEAFF. Drawing the rest from reference TRBV5-6 and TRBJ1-1, the complete variable domain is DAGVTQSPTHLIKTRGQQVTLRCSPKSGHDTVSWYQQALGQGPQFIFQYYEEEERQRGNFPDRFSGHQFPNYSSELNVNALLLGDSALYLCASSVWGGRNTEAFFGQGTRLTVV.